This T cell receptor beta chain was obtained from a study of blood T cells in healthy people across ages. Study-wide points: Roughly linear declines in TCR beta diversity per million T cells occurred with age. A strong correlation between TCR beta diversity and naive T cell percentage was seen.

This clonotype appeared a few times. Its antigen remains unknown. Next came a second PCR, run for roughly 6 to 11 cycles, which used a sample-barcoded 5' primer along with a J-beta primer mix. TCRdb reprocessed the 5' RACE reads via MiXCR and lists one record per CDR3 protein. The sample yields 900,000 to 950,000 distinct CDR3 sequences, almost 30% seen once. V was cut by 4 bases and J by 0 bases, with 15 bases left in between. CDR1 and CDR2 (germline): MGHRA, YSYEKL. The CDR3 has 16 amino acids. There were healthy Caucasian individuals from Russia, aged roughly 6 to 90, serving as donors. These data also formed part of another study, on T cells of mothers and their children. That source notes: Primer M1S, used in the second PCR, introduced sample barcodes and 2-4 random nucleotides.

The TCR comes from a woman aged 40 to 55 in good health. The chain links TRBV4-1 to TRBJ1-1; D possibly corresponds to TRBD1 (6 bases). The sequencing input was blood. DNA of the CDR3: TGCGCCAGCAGCCTCGGGGGGGCAGGGGTGAACACTGAAGCTTTCTTT. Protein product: CASSLGGAGVNTEAFF.